Below are 14 T cell receptor beta chains sequenced from a single sample in a study of blood T cell repertoires in COVID-19. The table came from immunoSEQ multiplex PCR; TCRdb's copy has only in-frame clones and leaves some out. The data hold 150,000 to 200,000 clones, with around nine tenths observed a single time. The sample consisted of peripheral blood. The receptor source for this set is a man in his sixties or seventies with acute or convalescent COVID-19.

The chain joins TRBV6-4 to TRBJ1-5; D not certain. Trimming left V 5 bases short and J 1 base short, with 12 bases between. CDR1 is MRHNA and CDR2 is SNTAGT in the germline V gene. The CDR3 extends over 15 amino acids. CDR3 in DNA: TGTGCCAGCAGTAGACAACCGGGGAGCAATCAGCCCCAGCATTTT. Protein product: CASSRQPGSNQPQHF.

The J gene is TRBJ1-1, the V gene TRBV7-2; 8 bases are a match to TRBD1. The CDR3 loop spans 16 amino acids. Germline V lookup: CDR1 SGHTA, CDR2 FQGNSA. The V gene end was trimmed by 5 bases and the J gene end by 0 bases; junction bases not matched to a gene: 8. The CDR3 DNA reads TGTGCCAGCAGCAGAGACAGGGGAGTAATGAACACTGAAGCTTTCTTT. Translated: CASSRDRGVMNTEAFF. The full variable domain, in which reference TRBV7-2 and TRBJ1-1 provide the parts outside the CDR3, is GAGVSQSPSNKVTEKGKDVELRCDPISGHTALYWYRQSLGQGLEFLIYFQGNSAPDKSGLPSDRFSAERTGGSVSTLTIQRTQQEDSAVYLCASSRDRGVMNTEAFFGQGTRLTVV.

The chain carries TRBV19 and TRBJ1-2, with 10 bases matching TRBD1. CDR3 size: 11 residues. From germline, CDR1 is LNHDA and CDR2 SQIVND (reference sequence). Trimming cost V 9 bases and J 7 bases; bases outside gene matches: 2. The CDR3 protein is CASRTGGGYTF. The CDR3 nucleotides are TGTGCCAGCCGGACAGGGGGTGGCTACACCTTC.

V usage is TRBV11-2 and J usage is TRBJ2-7; 13 bases are a match to TRBD2. The CDR3 is made up of 15 amino acids. The V segment lost 5 bases and the J segment 2 bases; nucleotides outside the gene matches: 3. Germline V CDR1 and CDR2: SGHAT, FQNNGV. The CDR3 bases are TGTGCCAGCAGCCCGGGACTAGCGGGGACCTACGAGCAGTACTTC. Encoded protein: CASSPGLAGTYEQYF.

There are a few counts of this clone. This chain links TRBV6-6 with TRBJ2-7, with D tentatively TRBD1 (6 bases). The CDR3 is 16 residues long. Trimming left V 3 bases short and J 2 bases short, with 17 bases between. Germline CDR1 MNHNY, CDR2 SVGAGI (reference sequence). The CDR3 loop is CASSYPSGTRTYEQYF. Written as DNA, the CDR3 is TGTGCCAGCAGTTATCCCTCCGGGACAAGAACCTACGAGCAGTACTTC.

The CDR3 protein is CASSPDRRTDTQYF. DNA of the CDR3: TGTGCCAGCTCACCAGACAGACGCACAGATACGCAGTATTTT. The chain carries TRBV18 and TRBJ2-3; weak D call: TRBD1 (5 bases). Germline CDR1 reads KGHSH; CDR2 reads LQKENI. This CDR3 comprises 14 residues. V dropped 2 bases and J dropped 1 base, with 7 bases sitting between them.

The chain joins TRBV7-8 to TRBJ2-7, with D hard to call. The CDR3 loop spans 11 amino acids. Per germline, CDR1 SGHVS and CDR2 FQNEAQ. V lost 5 bases, J lost 3 bases, and 5 bases lay in between. The CDR3 reads CASSLSYEQYF. For the CDR3, the DNA is TGTGCCAGCAGCCTTAGCTACGAGCAGTACTTC.

This sequence joins TRBV25-1 and TRBJ2-4; TRBD1 matches at 9 bases. The CDR3 totals 15 residues. Germline V gene data show CDR1 as MGHDK and CDR2 as SYGVNS. V shed 5 bases, J shed 7 bases, and the junction held 9 bases outside the gene matches. The DNA for the CDR3 is TGTGCCAGCAGTACACCGGGACAGGGAGTGAACATTCAGTACTTC. As protein: CASSTPGQGVNIQYF.

This chain joins TRBV3-1 (or the pseudogene TRBV3-2) and TRBJ2-7; no clear D gene. The ends were cut back, 0 bases at V and 6 bases at J, with 3 bases in the middle. CDR1 LGHDT and CDR2 YNNKEL come from the germline V gene (reference sequence). CDR3 length: 11 amino acids. CDR3 DNA sequence: TGTGCCAGCAGCCAAGAGGCCGAGCAGTACTTC. This codes for CASSQEAEQYF.

V usage is TRBV4-2 and J usage is TRBJ1-2, with TRBD1 identical over 7 bases. Trimming at V came to 3 bases and at J to 6 bases, leaving 13 bases not matched to a gene. Per germline, CDR1 LGHNA and CDR2 YNFKEQ. The CDR3 is 16 amino acids. The CDR3 spells CASSQDTGVVGHGYTF. The CDR3 nucleotides read TGTGCCAGCAGCCAGGATACAGGGGTTGTTGGACATGGCTACACCTTC.

This chain links TRBV9 with TRBJ2-5, with TRBD1 matching over 11 bases. Germline V gene data show CDR1 as SGDLS and CDR2 as YYNGEE. V trimming: 0 bases; J trimming: 4 bases; junction bases outside the gene matches: 2. This CDR3 contains 15 residues. The CDR3 region has the DNA TGTGCCAGCAGCGTAGAAGGGACAGGGGGAGAGACCCAGTACTTC. This encodes CASSVEGTGGETQYF.

This clone has more than one count but fewer than ten. The chain couples TRBV27 to TRBJ2-3, with 10 bases that match TRBD2. CDR1 is MNHEY and CDR2 is SMNVEV in the germline V gene (reference sequence). This CDR3 has 15 amino acids. The trim removed 6 bases at V and 4 bases at J, leaving 7 bases unmatched. The CDR3 region is CASSVSGGAADTQYF. In DNA, the CDR3 is TGTGCCAGCAGCGTAAGCGGGGGGGCCGCAGATACGCAGTATTTT.

The chain joins TRBV7-9 to TRBJ2-7, with TRBD2 matching over 10 bases. V lost 5 bases to trimming and J lost 4 bases; unmatched junction nucleotides: 8. CDR1 and CDR2 (germline): SEHNR, FQNEAQ (reference sequence). The CDR3 extends over 15 amino acids. CDR3 sequence (DNA): TGTGCCAGCAGCCCCGGGACTAGCGAGACTTACGAGCAGTACTTC. This translates into CASSPGTSETYEQYF.

The chain links TRBV5-1 to TRBJ2-5; 9 nucleotides match TRBD2. Germline V gene data show CDR1 as SGHRS and CDR2 as YFSETQ. CDR3 length equals 14 residues. With V trimmed by 5 bases and J by 6 bases, 8 bases remained unmatched. The CDR3 spells CASRGVAGEKTQYF. CDR3 DNA: TGCGCCAGCAGGGGGGTAGCGGGAGAAAAGACCCAGTACTTC.